This T cell receptor beta chain was obtained from a study of blood T cells in healthy people across ages. Study-wide results and caveats: Diversity was higher, and naive CD4+ cells more numerous, in long-lived donors than in aged donors.

Details on this clonotype: The antigen remains undetermined.

After removal of 5 bases from V and 4 bases from J, the junction contained 9 bases not matched to a gene. This CDR3 comprises 15 residues. With a J-beta primer mix and a sample-barcoded 5' primer, a second PCR ran 7 to 11 cycles. CDR3-containing paired-end reads numbering at least 2.5 million came from each sample. TCRdb reprocessed the 5' RACE reads with MiXCR, giving one entry per CDR3 protein. The table lists roughly 1,000,000 distinct CDR3 sequences, 20% to 25% of them singletons. In addition, the sample was reused for a study of T cells of mothers and their children. As that study records: Overlap in related mother-child pairs always slightly exceeded unrelated pairs, never significantly.

The V and J genes are TRBV12-3 or TRBV12-4 and TRBJ2-7, with TRBD2 identical over 9 bases. What was sequenced was blood. This sequence was found in a girl aged 2 to 10 in good health. The CDR3 here is CASSPLAGKRYEQYF. The CDR3 nucleotides are TGTGCCAGCAGTCCCCTAGCGGGAAAACGGTACGAGCAGTACTTC.